This T cell receptor (beta chain) was sequenced during a study of T cell responses to AZD1222 COVID-19 vaccine (dated by TCRdb to the early 2020s). Study-level background: AZD1222 recipients whose second dose came at about 4 weeks and those whose second dose came at about 12 weeks were combined into one group, since spike-specific TCR depth and breadth did not differ between the two schedules. A total of about 240 trial participants underwent TCR sequencing, of whom around 200 received two doses of AZD1222 and about 25 received two doses of the MenACWY control vaccine. Enrollment into the trials was organized by age into subgroups of 18-55, 56-69 and 70-plus years, and those subgroups contained about 160, 30 and 59 TCR-sequenced participants, respectively.

Notes on this clone: No antigen is known for it. No clone much larger than this one lies a single base away; base qualities are absent.

The time point label, as the study defines it: baseline before first vaccination. Vaccinee samples were obtained from the UK trials COV001 and COV002, which included a single-blind randomized controlled phase 2/3 trial of AZD1222 (ChAdOx1 nCoV-19) in healthy adults. For TCRbeta chain sequencing, PBMC samples from trial participants were taken at day 0 and at day 28 after the second dose. V loses 2 bases of germline sequence and J loses 0 bases, and the interval between the two ends is 15 bases. From its cysteine to its phenylalanine, the CDR3 spans 18 amino acids. Of the read, only the CDR3 DNA is kept; its 54 bases are in frame from base 1. For CDR1 and CDR2, the germline V gene lists SGHRS and YFSETQ. The CDR3 regions of human TCRbeta chains were analyzed by immunosequencing. The authors processed their data as follows. TCRs in the repertoires were compared against a reference library of SARS-CoV-2-specific TCRs that had been generated with the MIRA antigen-specificity platform. Breadth meant the fraction of unique TCRs that were SARS-CoV-2-associated, whereas depth meant the fraction of total T cells that were SARS-CoV-2-associated. Each spike-specific TCR was assigned to its reactive spike region and to a CD4 or CD8 class using the MIRA data. Log10-transformed breadth and depth values were compared by one-way ANOVA with Sidak's multiple comparisons tests. TCRdb retrieved this table from immuneACCESS and kept in-frame rearrangements only. Not all clones are present; in checked studies, unresolved V genes account for under half, and no reason is known for the remainder. D and trimming were read from the DNA, whereas the V and J calls and clone size are those reported in that table. The sample table records roughly 100,000 clones; roughly 82% of these occur just once. Approximately 5% of the sample rests with the top ten.

The study at large found these results: Because no day 14 peak-response samples were available, the repertoires could be characterized only after the peak T cell response. Participants were mostly white British and included more females than males, and it was suggested by the authors that clonal diversity may have been underestimated. The whole spike protein was spanned by vaccine-associated CD4 TCRs, and dominant responses were seen in regions 160-218 and 743-854. Only a handful of AZD1222 recipients were SARS-CoV-2 seropositive at baseline, limiting conclusions about previously exposed vaccinees. The 56-69-year group was small, and its depth increase did not reach significance, likely because of low power. After two AZD1222 doses, both the breadth and the depth of spike-specific TCRs were significantly higher than at day 0 and than in MenACWY recipients. Nearly half of unique spike-specific TCRs reportedly recognized epitopes outside regions mutated in the B.1.351 and B.1.1.7 variants.

Source: peripheral blood, taken on day 0 of AZD1222 vaccination. This sequence uses TRBV5-1 and TRBJ1-6; no confident D gene assignment can be made. This receptor was taken from an adult in good health. The CDR3 corresponds to CASSFLRGRSSYNSPLHF. Here is the DNA: TGCGCCAGCAGCTTCCTCAGAGGACGGAGCTCCTATAATTCACCCCTCCACTTT.